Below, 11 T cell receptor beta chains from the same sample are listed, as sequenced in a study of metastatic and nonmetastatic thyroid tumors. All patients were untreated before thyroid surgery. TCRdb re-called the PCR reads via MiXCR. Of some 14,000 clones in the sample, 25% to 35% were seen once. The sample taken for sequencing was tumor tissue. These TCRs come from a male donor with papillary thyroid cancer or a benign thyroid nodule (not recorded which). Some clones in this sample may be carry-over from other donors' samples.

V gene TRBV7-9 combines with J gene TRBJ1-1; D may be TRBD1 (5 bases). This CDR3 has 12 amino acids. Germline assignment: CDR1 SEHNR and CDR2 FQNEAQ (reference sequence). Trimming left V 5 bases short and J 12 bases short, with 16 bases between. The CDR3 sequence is CASSPGGPGSFF. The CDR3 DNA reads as TGTGCCAGCAGCCCTGGGGGACCTGGGTCTTTCTTT.

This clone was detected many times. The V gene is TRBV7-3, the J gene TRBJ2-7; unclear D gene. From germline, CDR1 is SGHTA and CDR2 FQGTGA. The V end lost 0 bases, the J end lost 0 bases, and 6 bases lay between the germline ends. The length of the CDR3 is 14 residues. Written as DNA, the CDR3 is TGTGCCAGCAGCTTAACCGAACACTCCTACGAGCAGTACTTC. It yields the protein CASSLTEHSYEQYF.

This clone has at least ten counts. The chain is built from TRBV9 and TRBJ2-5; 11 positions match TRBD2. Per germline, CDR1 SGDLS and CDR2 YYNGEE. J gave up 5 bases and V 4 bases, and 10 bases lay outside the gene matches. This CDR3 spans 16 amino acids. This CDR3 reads CASSSVAGGPSETQYF. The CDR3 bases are TGTGCCAGCAGCTCGGTAGCGGGGGGGCCCAGTGAGACCCAGTACTTC.

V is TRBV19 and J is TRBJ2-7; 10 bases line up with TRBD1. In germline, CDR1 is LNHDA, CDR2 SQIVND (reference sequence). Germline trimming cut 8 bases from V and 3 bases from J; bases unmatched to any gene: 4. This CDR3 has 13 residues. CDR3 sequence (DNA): TGTGCCAGTGGACAGGGGGGAAACTACGAGCAGTACTTC. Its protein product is CASGQGGNYEQYF. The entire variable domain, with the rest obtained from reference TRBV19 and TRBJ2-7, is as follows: DGGITQSPKYLFRKEGQNVTLSCEQNLNHDAMYWYRQDPGQGLRLIYYSQIVNDFQKGDIAEGYSVSREKKESFPLTVTSAQKNPTAFYLCASGQGGNYEQYFGPGTRLTVT.

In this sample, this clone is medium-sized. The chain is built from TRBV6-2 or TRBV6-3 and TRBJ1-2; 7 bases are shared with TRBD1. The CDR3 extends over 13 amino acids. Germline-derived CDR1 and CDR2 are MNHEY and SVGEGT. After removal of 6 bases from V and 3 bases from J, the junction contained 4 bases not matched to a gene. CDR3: CASRYRGYYGYTF. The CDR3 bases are TGTGCCAGCAGATACAGGGGTTACTATGGCTACACCTTC.

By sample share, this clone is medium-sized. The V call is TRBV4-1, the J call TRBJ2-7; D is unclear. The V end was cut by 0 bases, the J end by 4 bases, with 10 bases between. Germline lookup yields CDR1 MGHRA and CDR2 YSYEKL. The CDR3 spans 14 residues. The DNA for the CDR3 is TGCGCCAGCAGCCAAGAGGCGTTGGGTTACGAGCAGTACTTC. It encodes CASSQEALGYEQYF.

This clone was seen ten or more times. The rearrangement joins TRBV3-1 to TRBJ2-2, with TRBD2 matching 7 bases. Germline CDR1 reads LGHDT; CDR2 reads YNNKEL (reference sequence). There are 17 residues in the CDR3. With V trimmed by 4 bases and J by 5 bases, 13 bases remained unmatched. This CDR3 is CASSPRDYRNATGELFF. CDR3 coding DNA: TGTGCCAGCAGCCCCCGGGACTATAGGAACGCGACCGGGGAGCTGTTTTTT.

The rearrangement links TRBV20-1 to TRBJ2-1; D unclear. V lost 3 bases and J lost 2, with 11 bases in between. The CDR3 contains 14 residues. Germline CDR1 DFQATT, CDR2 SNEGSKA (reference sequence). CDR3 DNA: TGCAGTGCTAGTACCAGCCGTGCCTACAATGAGCAGTTCTTC. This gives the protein CSASTSRAYNEQFF.

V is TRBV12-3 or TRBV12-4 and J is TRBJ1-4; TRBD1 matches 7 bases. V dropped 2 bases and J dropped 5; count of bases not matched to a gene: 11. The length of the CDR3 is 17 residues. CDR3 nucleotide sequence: TGTGCCAGCAGTTTAACGTCCCGACAGGGCACAAATGAAAAACTGTTTTTT. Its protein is CASSLTSRQGTNEKLFF.

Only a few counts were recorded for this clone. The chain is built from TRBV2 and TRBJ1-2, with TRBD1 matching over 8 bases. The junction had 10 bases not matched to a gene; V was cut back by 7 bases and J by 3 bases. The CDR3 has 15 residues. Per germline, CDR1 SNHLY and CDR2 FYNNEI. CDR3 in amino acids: CASNGQGSLDYGYTF. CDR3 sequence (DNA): TGTGCCAGCAATGGACAGGGATCTCTCGACTATGGCTACACCTTC.

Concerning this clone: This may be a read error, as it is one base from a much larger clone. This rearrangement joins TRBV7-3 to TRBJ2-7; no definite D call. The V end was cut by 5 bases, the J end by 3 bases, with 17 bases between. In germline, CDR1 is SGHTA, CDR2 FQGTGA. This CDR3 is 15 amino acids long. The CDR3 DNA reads TGTGCCAGCAGCCTTAGTGGGTCATGGGACTACGAGCAGTACTTC. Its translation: CASSLSGSWDYEQYF.